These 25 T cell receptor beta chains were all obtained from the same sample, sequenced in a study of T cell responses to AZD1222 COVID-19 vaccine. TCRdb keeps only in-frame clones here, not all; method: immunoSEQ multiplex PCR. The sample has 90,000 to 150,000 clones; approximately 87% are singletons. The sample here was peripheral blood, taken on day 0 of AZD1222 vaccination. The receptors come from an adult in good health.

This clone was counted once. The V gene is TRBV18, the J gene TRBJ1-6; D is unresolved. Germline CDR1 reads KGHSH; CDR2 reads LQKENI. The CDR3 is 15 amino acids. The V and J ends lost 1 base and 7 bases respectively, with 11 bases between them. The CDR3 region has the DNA TGTGCCAGCTCACCACAGGAGCACGAAAATTCACCCCTCCACTTT. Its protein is CASSPQEHENSPLHF.

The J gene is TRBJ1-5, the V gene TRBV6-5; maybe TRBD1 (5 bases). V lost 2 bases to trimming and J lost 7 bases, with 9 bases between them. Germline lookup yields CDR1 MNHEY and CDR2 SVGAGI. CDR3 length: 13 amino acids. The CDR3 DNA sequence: TGTGCCAGCAGTTACCGGCGGGGGCAGCCCCAGCATTTT. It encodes CASSYRRGQPQHF.

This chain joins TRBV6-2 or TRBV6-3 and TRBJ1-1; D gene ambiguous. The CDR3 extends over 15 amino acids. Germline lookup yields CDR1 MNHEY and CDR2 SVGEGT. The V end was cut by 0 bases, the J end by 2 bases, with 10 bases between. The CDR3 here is CASSYSLNRNTEAFF. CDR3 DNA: TGTGCCAGCAGTTACTCGCTGAACAGAAACACTGAAGCTTTCTTT.

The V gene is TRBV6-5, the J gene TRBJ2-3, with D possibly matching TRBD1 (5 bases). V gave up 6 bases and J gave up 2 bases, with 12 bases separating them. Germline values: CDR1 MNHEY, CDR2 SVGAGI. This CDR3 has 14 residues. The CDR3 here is CASRTFGATDTQYF. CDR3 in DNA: TGTGCCAGCAGGACTTTTGGGGCCACAGATACGCAGTATTTT.

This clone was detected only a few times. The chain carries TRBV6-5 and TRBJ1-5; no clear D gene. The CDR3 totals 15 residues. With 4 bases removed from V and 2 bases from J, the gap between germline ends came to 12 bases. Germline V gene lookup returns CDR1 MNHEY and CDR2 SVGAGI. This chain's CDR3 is CASSLDPRGNQPQHF. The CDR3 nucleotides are TGTGCCAGCAGTTTGGACCCACGGGGCAATCAGCCCCAGCATTTT.

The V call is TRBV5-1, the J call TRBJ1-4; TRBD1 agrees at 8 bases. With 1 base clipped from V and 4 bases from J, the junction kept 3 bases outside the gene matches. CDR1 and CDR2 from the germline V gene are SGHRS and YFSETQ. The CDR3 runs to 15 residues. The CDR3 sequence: CASSLMGQVNEKLFF. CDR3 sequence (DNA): TGCGCCAGCAGCTTGATGGGACAGGTTAATGAAAAACTGTTTTTT. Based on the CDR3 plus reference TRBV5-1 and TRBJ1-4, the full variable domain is KAGVTQTPRYLIKTRGQQVTLSCSPISGHRSVSWYQQTPGQGLQFLFEYFSETQRNKGNFPGRFSGRQFSNSRSEMNVSTLELGDSALYLCASSLMGQVNEKLFFGSGTQLSVL.

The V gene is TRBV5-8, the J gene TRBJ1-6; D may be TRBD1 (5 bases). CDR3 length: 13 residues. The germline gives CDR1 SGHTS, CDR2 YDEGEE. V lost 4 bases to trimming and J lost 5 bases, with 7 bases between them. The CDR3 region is CASSATDNSPLHF. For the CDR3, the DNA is TGTGCCAGCAGCGCGACAGATAATTCACCCCTCCACTTT.

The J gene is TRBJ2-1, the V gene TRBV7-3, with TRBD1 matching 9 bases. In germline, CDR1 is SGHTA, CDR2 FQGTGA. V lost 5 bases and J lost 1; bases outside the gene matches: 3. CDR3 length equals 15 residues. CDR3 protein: CASSLGQGSYNEQFF. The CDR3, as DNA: TGTGCCAGCAGCCTGGGACAGGGATCCTACAATGAGCAGTTCTTC.

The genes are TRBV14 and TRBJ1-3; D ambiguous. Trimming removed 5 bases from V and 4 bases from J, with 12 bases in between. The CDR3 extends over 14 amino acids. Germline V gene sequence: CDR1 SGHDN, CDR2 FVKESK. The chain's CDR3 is CASSSWTDGNTIYF. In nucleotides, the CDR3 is TGTGCCAGCAGCTCCTGGACGGACGGAAACACCATATATTTT.

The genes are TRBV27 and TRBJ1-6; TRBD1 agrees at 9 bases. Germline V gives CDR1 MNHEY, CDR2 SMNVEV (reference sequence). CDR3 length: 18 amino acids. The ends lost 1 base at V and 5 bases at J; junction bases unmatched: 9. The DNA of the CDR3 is TGTGCCAGCAGTTTATTTGGCCGGACAGGGGCGAATAATTCACCCCTCCACTTT. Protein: CASSLFGRTGANNSPLHF.

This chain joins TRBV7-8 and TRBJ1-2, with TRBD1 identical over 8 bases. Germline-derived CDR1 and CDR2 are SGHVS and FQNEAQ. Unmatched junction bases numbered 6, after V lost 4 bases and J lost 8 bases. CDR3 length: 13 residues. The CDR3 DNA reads TGTGCCAGCAGCTCTCTGACAGGGGACGGCTACACCTTC. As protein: CASSSLTGDGYTF.

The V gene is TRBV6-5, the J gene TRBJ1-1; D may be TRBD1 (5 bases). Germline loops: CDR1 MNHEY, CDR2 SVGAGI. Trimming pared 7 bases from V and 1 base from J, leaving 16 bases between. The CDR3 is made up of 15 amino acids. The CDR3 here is CASKRGQGGNTEAFF. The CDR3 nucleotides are TGTGCCAGCAAGAGGGGCCAGGGAGGGAACACTGAAGCTTTCTTT.

The CDR3 coding sequence is TGTGCCAGTAGTATTTTCGAAGGTCCAAAGGCTTTCTTT. As protein: CASSIFEGPKAFF. The genes are TRBV19 and TRBJ1-1, with D unclear. Trimming removed 3 bases from V and 11 bases from J, with 16 bases in between. The CDR3 length is 13 residues. Germline assignment: CDR1 LNHDA and CDR2 SQIVND (reference sequence).

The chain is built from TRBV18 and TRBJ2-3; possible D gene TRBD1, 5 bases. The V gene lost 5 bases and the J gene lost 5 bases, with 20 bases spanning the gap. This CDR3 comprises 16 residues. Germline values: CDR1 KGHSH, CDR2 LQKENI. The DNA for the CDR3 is TGTGCCAGCTCATCTATTCAGGGTCTGAATAAAGATACGCAGTATTTT. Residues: CASSSIQGLNKDTQYF.

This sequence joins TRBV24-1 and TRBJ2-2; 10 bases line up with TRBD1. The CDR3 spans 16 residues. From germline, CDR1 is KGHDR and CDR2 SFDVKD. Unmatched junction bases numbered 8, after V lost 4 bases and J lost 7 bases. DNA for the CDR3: TGTGCCACCAGTGAACCGGGACAGGGGTCCCGCGGGGAGCTGTTTTTT. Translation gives CATSEPGQGSRGELFF.

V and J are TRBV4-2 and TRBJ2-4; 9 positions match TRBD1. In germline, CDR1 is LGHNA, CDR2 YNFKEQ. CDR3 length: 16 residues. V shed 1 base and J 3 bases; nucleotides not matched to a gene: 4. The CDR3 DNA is TGTGCCAGCAGCCAAGGGACGACAGGGGGCAAAAACATTCAGTACTTC. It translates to CASSQGTTGGKNIQYF.

The chain's CDR3 is CASSYFPGTVNGYTF. The CDR3 DNA is TGTGCCAGCAGTTACTTCCCCGGGACAGTTAATGGCTACACCTTC. The gene calls are TRBV6-5 and TRBJ1-2, with TRBD1 identical over 7 bases. V shed 1 base and J 6 bases; nucleotides not matched to a gene: 8. Germline V gene sequence: CDR1 MNHEY, CDR2 SVGAGI. The CDR3 length is 15 residues.

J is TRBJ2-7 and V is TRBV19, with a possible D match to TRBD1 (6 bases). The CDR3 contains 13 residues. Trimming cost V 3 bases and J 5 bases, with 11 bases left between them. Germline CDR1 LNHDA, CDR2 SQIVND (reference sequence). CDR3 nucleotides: TGTGCCAGTAGTATGATACAGGGACACGAGCAGTACTTC. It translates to CASSMIQGHEQYF.

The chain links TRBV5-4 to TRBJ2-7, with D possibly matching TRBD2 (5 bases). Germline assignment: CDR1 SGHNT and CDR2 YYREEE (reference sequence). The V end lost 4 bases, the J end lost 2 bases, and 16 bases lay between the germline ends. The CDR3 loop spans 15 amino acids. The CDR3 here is CASSRTHLPPYEQYF. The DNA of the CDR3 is TGTGCCAGCAGCCGGACTCACTTGCCCCCCTACGAGCAGTACTTC.

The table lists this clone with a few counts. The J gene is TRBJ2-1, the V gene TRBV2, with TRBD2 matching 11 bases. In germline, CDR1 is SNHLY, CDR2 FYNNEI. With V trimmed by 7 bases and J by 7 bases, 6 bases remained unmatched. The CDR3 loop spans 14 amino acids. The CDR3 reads CASKSTSGGNEQFF. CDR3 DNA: TGTGCCAGCAAGTCAACTAGCGGGGGAAATGAGCAGTTCTTC.

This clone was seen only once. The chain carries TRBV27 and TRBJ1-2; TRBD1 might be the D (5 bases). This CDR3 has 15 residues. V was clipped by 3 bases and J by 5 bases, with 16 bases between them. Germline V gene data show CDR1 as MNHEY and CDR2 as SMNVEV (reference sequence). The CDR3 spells CASSLTVGGGYGYTF. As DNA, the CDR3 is TGTGCCAGCAGTTTGACGGTGGGGGGGGGTTATGGCTACACCTTC.

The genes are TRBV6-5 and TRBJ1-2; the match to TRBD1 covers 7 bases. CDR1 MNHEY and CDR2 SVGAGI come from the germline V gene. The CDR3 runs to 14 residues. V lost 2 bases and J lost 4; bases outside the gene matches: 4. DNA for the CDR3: TGTGCCAGCAGTTACCGACAGGGCACCTATGGCTACACCTTC. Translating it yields CASSYRQGTYGYTF.

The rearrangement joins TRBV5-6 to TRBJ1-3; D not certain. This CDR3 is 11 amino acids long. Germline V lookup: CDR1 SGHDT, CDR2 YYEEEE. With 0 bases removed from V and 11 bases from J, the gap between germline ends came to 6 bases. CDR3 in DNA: TGTGCCAGCAGCTTGGGAGCCGCCATATATTTT. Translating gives CASSLGAAIYF.

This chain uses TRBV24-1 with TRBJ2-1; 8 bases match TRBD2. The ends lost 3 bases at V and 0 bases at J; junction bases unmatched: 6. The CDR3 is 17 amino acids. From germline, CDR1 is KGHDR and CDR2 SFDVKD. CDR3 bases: TGTGCCACCAGTGATCCCGGCAGCGGGGGCTCCTACAATGAGCAGTTCTTC. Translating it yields CATSDPGSGGSYNEQFF.

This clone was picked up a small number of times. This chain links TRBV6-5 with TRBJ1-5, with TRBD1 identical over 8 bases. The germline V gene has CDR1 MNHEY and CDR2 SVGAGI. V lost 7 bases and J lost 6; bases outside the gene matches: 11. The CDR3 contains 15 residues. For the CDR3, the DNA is TGTGCCAGCAACAAGGGTACAGGGGGGACTCAGCCCCAGCATTTT. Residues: CASNKGTGGTQPQHF.